These 8 T cell receptor beta chains originate from one sample sequenced in a study of blood T cell repertoires in COVID-19. The repertoire was sequenced with immunoSEQ multiplex PCR; TCRdb's copy has only in-frame clones and lacks some. The table has more than 200,000 clones, roughly 90% seen once. Sequencing input: peripheral blood. The receptors here all came from a man aged 30 to 45 with active or convalescent COVID-19.

The rearrangement joins TRBV5-1 to TRBJ1-1; 8 positions agree with TRBD1. Germline values: CDR1 SGHRS, CDR2 YFSETQ. V lost 4 bases to trimming and J lost 4 bases; unmatched junction nucleotides: 12. The CDR3 is 16 amino acids. The CDR3 sequence: CASSRNPGGAVTEAFF. The CDR3 bases are TGCGCCAGCAGCCGAAATCCAGGGGGCGCGGTCACTGAAGCTTTCTTT.

The chain carries TRBV3-1 (or the pseudogene TRBV3-2) and TRBJ1-2; D not resolved. This CDR3 contains 13 residues. Germline lookup yields CDR1 LGHDT and CDR2 YNNKEL (reference sequence). V gave up 4 bases and J gave up 8 bases, with 14 bases separating them. CDR3 protein: CASSLQSARGYTF. The CDR3 nucleotides read TGTGCCAGCAGCCTTCAAAGCGCGAGAGGCTACACCTTC.

As regards this clone: The germline gene is not matched at one end of the junction; a read error may be the cause. The chain employs TRBV19 and TRBJ2-1, with 11 bases identical to TRBD1. This CDR3 has 15 residues. Per the germline V gene, CDR1 is LNHDA and CDR2 is SQIVND (reference sequence). CDR3 DNA sequence: TGTGCCAGCAGTAGTACCGGGACAGGGGGCAATGAGCAGTTCTTC. This sequence encodes CASSSTGTGGNEQFF. The whole variable domain, remainder taken from reference TRBV19 and TRBJ2-1, is DGGITQSPKYLFRKEGQNVTLSCEQNLNHDAMYWYRQDPGQGLRLIYYSQIVNDFQKGDIAEGYSVSREKKESFPLTVTSAQKNPTAFYLCASSSTGTGGNEQFFGPGTRLTVL.

The chain combines TRBV24-1 with TRBJ1-1; a weak D match, TRBD1 (6 bases). The CDR3 spans 14 residues. Germline-derived CDR1 and CDR2 are KGHDR and SFDVKD. The germline V and J ends were trimmed by 11 bases and 2 bases, with 17 bases remaining between them. DNA of the CDR3: TGTGCCAGCGGCCCCTCACAGGGAAACACTGAAGCTTTCTTT. Its protein product is CASGPSQGNTEAFF.

The chain is built from TRBV19 and TRBJ2-7, with a possible D match to TRBD2 (6 bases). Trimming stripped 6 bases from V and 1 base from J, with 7 bases between. The CDR3 contains 12 residues. Looked up from germline, CDR1 is LNHDA and CDR2 is SQIVND (reference sequence). CDR3 DNA: TGTGCCAGTAGCGGGGGATCCTACGAGCAGTACTTC. It translates to CASSGGSYEQYF.

The gene calls are TRBV5-4 and TRBJ2-3, with TRBD2 identical over 9 bases. The germline CDR1 and CDR2 sequences are SGHNT and YYREEE (reference sequence). CDR3 length: 19 amino acids. The trim removed 0 bases at V and 1 base at J, leaving 12 bases unmatched. Written as DNA, the CDR3 is TGTGCCAGCAGCTTGGCGCGGTGGGCGGGGGGGCCCGGCACAGATACGCAGTATTTT. It is translated as CASSLARWAGGPGTDTQYF.

The rearrangement uses TRBV2 and TRBJ2-2; D not resolved. Germline V gives CDR1 SNHLY, CDR2 FYNNEI. This CDR3 has 11 residues. V was pared by 7 bases and J by 6 bases, with 6 bases between. As DNA, the CDR3 is TGTGCCAGCATCTTTGCCGGGGAGCTGTTTTTT. It translates to CASIFAGELFF.

The CDR3 bases are TGTGCCAGCAGCTTGTTGGTTAGCGGGGGGGCGGATACGCAGTATTTT. This gives the protein CASSLLVSGGADTQYF. The chain combines TRBV5-5 with TRBJ2-3, with 11 nucleotides matching TRBD2. V dropped 1 base and J dropped 6; count of bases not matched to a gene: 7. Germline V gene sequence: CDR1 SGHKS, CDR2 YYEKEE (reference sequence). The CDR3 spans 16 residues.